This T cell receptor (beta chain) was retrieved from a study of Ad26.COV2.S vaccination and SARS-CoV-2 variants. V lost 7 bases to trimming and J lost 5 bases, with 17 bases between them. CDR3 length equals 14 residues. Germline V CDR1 and CDR2: MNHEY, SVGEGT. Sequenced by immunoSEQ multiplex PCR; TCRdb stores in-frame clones only, minus some. The sample holds 85,000 to 95,000 clones; around 82% are singletons and the top ten take roughly 15%. V gene TRBV6-2 or TRBV6-3 combines with J gene TRBJ1-1; possible D gene TRBD1, 5 bases. This clonotype was obtained from a human donor who had recovered from COVID-19. Sequencing used peripheral blood, obtained after recovery from COVID-19. The CDR3 DNA follows: TGTGCCAGCACCCCCCACAAGGGGCCGACTGAAGCTTTCTTT. As protein: CASTPHKGPTEAFF.